Below are 31 T cell receptor beta chains sequenced from a single sample in a study of regulatory T cells in long-lasting Graves disease (dated by TCRdb to about 2021). The method behind the library was multiplex PCR. Sequencing was carried out with an Illumina HiSeq 4000. CDR3 regions were amplified by Arm-PCR with iRepertoire HTBI primers to construct TCR beta libraries. TCRdb trimmed public reads at Q25 via fastp, called clones via MiXCR and kept in-frame beta chains. Rows matching on CDR3 protein sequence are summarized as one entry with the most common DNA and genes. For this sample there are around 510,000 distinct CDR3 sequences; around 20% appear just once. About 7.8% of the sample goes to the ten largest clones. In the paper's terms, the time point label means: persistent/refractory GD, antithyroid drugs over 5 years with positive TRAb. For both TCR sequencing and RNA sequencing, RNA was extracted from PBMCs in TRIzol.

Source: peripheral blood mononuclear cells (PBMCs), taken when the disease was refractory, from a patient treated with antithyroid drugs. These TCRs come from a female donor with Graves disease.

In its sample, this clonotype was seen many times. The chain employs TRBV2 and TRBJ2-7; TRBD2 aligns across 8 bases. With V trimmed by 6 bases and J by 0 bases, 7 bases remained unmatched. Germline CDR1 and CDR2: SNHLY and FYNNEI. The CDR3 sequence is 15 residues long. Written as DNA, the CDR3 is TGTGCCAGCAGGTCACTAGCGGCCGACTCCTACGAGCAGTACTTC. Amino acids: CASRSLAADSYEQYF. Full variable domain (missing parts from reference TRBV2 and TRBJ2-7): EPEVTQTPSHQVTQMGQEVILRCVPISNHLYFYWYRQILGQKVEFLVSFYNNEISEKSEIFDDQFSVERPDGSNFTLKIRSTKLEDSAMYFCASRSLAADSYEQYFGPGTRLTVT.

This clonotype has a handful of counts. This rearrangement joins TRBV11-3 to TRBJ2-1, with 15 bases matching TRBD2. V lost 1 base, J lost 7 bases, and 5 bases stayed unmatched. Germline V gene data show CDR1 as SGHNT and CDR2 as YENEEA. The CDR3 contains 17 residues. The CDR3 bases are TGTGCCAGCAGCTTAGTCCAGGGACTAGCGGGAGGTAATGAGCAGTTCTTC. Translation: CASSLVQGLAGGNEQFF.

Comment on this clonotype: It may be a read error: a sequence one base away is much more abundant. The chain uses TRBV6-2 or TRBV6-3 and TRBJ2-5; D is possibly TRBD1 or TRBD2 (5 bases each). Germline loops: CDR1 MNHEY, CDR2 SVGEGT. This CDR3 has 13 amino acids. V was shortened by 0 bases and J by 3 bases, with 5 bases between the two germline ends. The CDR3, as DNA: TGTGCCAGCAGTTACTCGGGGGAAGAGACCCAGTACTTC. Encoded protein: CASSYSGEETQYF.

This clonotype was seen a few times. The V and J genes are TRBV5-1 and TRBJ1-2; D may be TRBD1 (6 bases). Germline V lookup: CDR1 SGHRS, CDR2 YFSETQ. CDR3 length: 15 amino acids. V dropped 1 base and J dropped 4 bases, with 14 bases sitting between them. For the CDR3, the DNA is TGCGCCAGCAGCTTGAGGGCAGGGGCGGGCTATGGCTACACCTTC. As protein: CASSLRAGAGYGYTF. The whole variable domain, remainder taken from reference TRBV5-1 and TRBJ1-2, is KAGVTQTPRYLIKTRGQQVTLSCSPISGHRSVSWYQQTPGQGLQFLFEYFSETQRNKGNFPGRFSGRQFSNSRSEMNVSTLELGDSALYLCASSLRAGAGYGYTFGSGTRLTVV.

This clonotype showed up just a few times. The genes are TRBV6-1 and TRBJ1-5; no clear D. Germline V gene data show CDR1 as MNHNS and CDR2 as SASEGT. Trimming shortened V by 3 bases and J by 1 base, and 10 bases separated the two germline ends. The CDR3 is 15 residues long. The CDR3 spells CASSDRMISNQPQHF. For the CDR3, the DNA is TGTGCCAGCAGTGATAGGATGATAAGCAATCAGCCCCAGCATTTT.

This chain joins TRBV27 and TRBJ2-2; 7 bases align to TRBD2. CDR1 MNHEY and CDR2 SMNVEV come from the germline V gene (reference sequence). The trim removed 8 bases at V and 1 base at J, leaving 16 bases unmatched. This CDR3 spans 18 amino acids. CDR3 DNA: TGTGCCAGCTACCCTCTCTTCGCGGCGGGAGAGAACACCGGGGAGCTGTTTTTT. As protein: CASYPLFAAGENTGELFF.

This clonotype was seen ten or more times. The chain recombines TRBV6-5 with TRBJ1-2, with a tentative D call TRBD1 (6 bases). The CDR3 consists of 16 residues. The germline CDR1 and CDR2 sequences are MNHEY and SVGAGI. Trimming pared 2 bases from V and 7 bases from J, leaving 20 bases between. CDR3 sequence: CASSYAVDSPAGGYTF. The CDR3 DNA reads as TGTGCCAGCAGTTACGCCGTGGACAGTCCAGCGGGTGGCTACACCTTC.

The chain joins TRBV19 to TRBJ2-3, with 8 bases fitting TRBD2. Germline CDR1 and CDR2: LNHDA and SQIVND (reference sequence). V shed 9 bases, J shed 3 bases, and the junction held 11 bases outside the gene matches. CDR3 length: 15 amino acids. CDR3 in amino acids: CASRLTAGATDTQYF. The CDR3 DNA reads TGTGCCAGCCGTTTGACAGCGGGAGCTACAGATACGCAGTATTTT.

This clonotype was counted a few times. The chain recombines TRBV6-6 with TRBJ1-2; D uncertain. This CDR3 contains 15 residues. Germline loops: CDR1 MNHNY, CDR2 SVGAGI (reference sequence). Trimming took off 0 bases at V and 3 bases at J, with 11 bases between the two ends. The DNA of the CDR3 is TGTGCCAGCAGTTACTCGGCCGAAAATTACTATGGCTACACCTTC. Translation: CASSYSAENYYGYTF.

The chain has TRBV27 and TRBJ2-2, with D possibly being TRBD2 (5 bases). V was cut by 5 bases and J by 17 bases, with 21 bases left in between. Germline values: CDR1 MNHEY, CDR2 SMNVEV (reference sequence). CDR3 size: 13 residues. CDR3: CASSPIDTGERFF. Written as DNA, the CDR3 is TGTGCCAGCAGTCCCATAGACACCGGGGAGCGTTTTTTT.

CDR3 sequence: CAWGRRTGVLATQYF. In DNA form, the CDR3 reads TGTGCCTGGGGGAGGAGGACAGGGGTCCTAGCAACGCAGTATTTT. V is TRBV30 and J is TRBJ2-3; 9 bases fit TRBD1. The CDR3 loop spans 15 amino acids. Germline CDR1 GTSNPN, CDR2 SVGIG (reference sequence). V lost 5 bases to trimming and J lost 9 bases; unmatched junction nucleotides: 15.

This clonotype was counted many times. The chain carries TRBV28 and TRBJ1-4; TRBD1 is a possible D gene (6 bases). Germline CDR1 reads MDHEN; CDR2 reads SYDVKM. The CDR3 spans 16 residues. Trimming took 6 bases from V and 1 from J, leaving 15 bases between them. The CDR3 DNA is TGTGCCAGCAGACTAACAGGGTTAGGAACTAATGAAAAACTGTTTTTT. It codes for CASRLTGLGTNEKLFF. Variable domain in full (rest from reference TRBV28 and TRBJ1-4): DVKVTQSSRYLVKRTGEKVFLECVQDMDHENMFWYRQDPGLGLRLIYFSYDVKMKEKGDIPEGYSVSREKKERFSLILESASTNQTSMYLCASRLTGLGTNEKLFFGSGTQLSVL.

The chain recombines TRBV20-1 with TRBJ2-1; D is unclear. V shed 6 bases and J shed 7 bases, with 13 bases lying between them. The CDR3 covers 12 residues. Germline-derived CDR1 and CDR2 are DFQATT and SNEGSKA (reference sequence). The CDR3 coding sequence is TGCAGTGCCTTTCCCCTCGGTAATGAGCAGTTCTTC. Translation gives CSAFPLGNEQFF.

The CDR3 DNA is TGTGCCAGCAGCCTCGACGGGGCACAAGAGACCCAGTACTTC. Translated, it gives CASSLDGAQETQYF. The gene calls are TRBV12-3 or TRBV12-4 and TRBJ2-5; either TRBD1 or TRBD2 may supply D (5 bases each). V was trimmed by 6 bases and J by 2 bases, leaving 13 bases between them. The CDR3 has 14 residues.

This clonotype has at least ten counts. Here the CDR3 reads CASSLGDSSNQPQHF. The CDR3 DNA reads TGTGCCAGCAGCCTAGGTGACAGTTCCAATCAGCCCCAGCATTTT. The rearrangement uses TRBV12-3 or TRBV12-4 and TRBJ1-5; possibly TRBD1 for D (5 bases). With 6 bases removed from V and 3 bases from J, the gap between germline ends came to 15 bases. CDR3 length: 15 amino acids.

This clonotype has ten or more counts. This chain links TRBV20-1 with TRBJ2-7; 10 bases map to TRBD1. The germline V gene has CDR1 DFQATT and CDR2 SNEGSKA (reference sequence). Trimming took 6 bases from V and 5 from J; bases not matched to a gene: 10. The CDR3 consists of 14 residues. CDR3 bases: TGCAGTGCCAAGACAGGGGGCGAGTTGAACGAGCAGTACTTC. The encoded protein is CSAKTGGELNEQYF.

This clonotype came up a few times. The V and J genes are TRBV7-9 and TRBJ2-2, with 11 positions matching TRBD1. CDR3 length equals 18 residues. Looked up from germline, CDR1 is SEHNR and CDR2 is FQNEAQ (reference sequence). J gave up 3 bases and V 0 bases, and 6 bases lay outside the gene matches. The CDR3 DNA reads TGTGCCAGCAGCTTAGCGATTTCGGACAGGGGGCACACCGGGGAGCTGTTTTTT. It encodes CASSLAISDRGHTGELFF.

This clonotype came up a few times. This sequence joins TRBV29-1 and TRBJ2-7, with no clear D. CDR1 SQVTM and CDR2 ANQGSEA come from the germline V gene. V was shortened by 6 bases and J by 4 bases, with 16 bases between the two germline ends. This CDR3 is 13 amino acids long. The CDR3 coding sequence is TGCAGCGTCCGTACCTCATCCCCATACGAGCAGTACTTC. This encodes CSVRTSSPYEQYF.

The table lists this clonotype with a few counts. The chain combines TRBV29-1 with TRBJ1-1; maybe TRBD1 (5 bases). Germline V gene lookup returns CDR1 SQVTM and CDR2 ANQGSEA. Trimming cost V 5 bases and J 3 bases, with 10 bases left between them. CDR3 length: 12 amino acids. The CDR3 loop reads CSVFLGDTEAFF. As DNA, the CDR3 is TGCAGCGTTTTTCTGGGGGACACTGAAGCTTTCTTT. The variable domain in full, with the rest retrieved from reference TRBV29-1 and TRBJ1-1, is SAVISQKPSRDICQRGTSLTIQCQVDSQVTMMFWYRQQPGQSLTLIATANQGSEATYESGFVIDKFPISRPNLTFSTLTVSNMSPEDSSIYLCSVFLGDTEAFFGQGTRLTVV.

In its sample, this clonotype was seen many times. This chain joins TRBV6-1 and TRBJ2-5; D gene ambiguous. V dropped 3 bases and J dropped 0 bases, with 2 bases sitting between them. The V gene's germline CDR1 is MNHNS and CDR2 SASEGT. The CDR3 has 12 amino acids. In nucleotides, the CDR3 is TGTGCCAGCAGTGACTACCAAGAGACCCAGTACTTC. Translation: CASSDYQETQYF.

This clonotype was found a few times. V and J are TRBV20-1 and TRBJ2-6, with a tentative D call TRBD2 (6 bases). Germline CDR1 DFQATT, CDR2 SNEGSKA (reference sequence). This CDR3 is 14 amino acids long. The CDR3 nucleotides are TGCTGCGCCGAGGAGGGCTCTGGGGCCAACGTCCTGACTTTC. Its translation: CCAEEGSGANVLTF.

The chain uses TRBV14 and TRBJ2-1, with D tentatively TRBD1 (6 bases). The germline V gene encodes CDR1 SGHDN and CDR2 FVKESK. Trimming left V 4 bases short and J 5 bases short, with 12 bases between. The CDR3 is made up of 14 amino acids. CDR3 DNA sequence: TGTGCCAGCAGCCCAAACTGGGACAACAATGAGCAGTTCTTC. Its translation is CASSPNWDNNEQFF.

This clonotype turned up a few times. J is TRBJ1-5 and V is TRBV19; TRBD1 agrees at 9 bases. The V and J ends lost 5 bases and 5 bases, in that order; junction bases with no gene match: 7. Germline CDR1 is LNHDA and CDR2 is SQIVND (reference sequence). The CDR3 sequence is 15 residues long. The DNA of the CDR3 is TGTGCCAGTAGTCGGACAGGGGCATCGGATCAGCCCCAGCATTTT. Amino acid sequence: CASSRTGASDQPQHF. Full variable domain (rest looked up from reference TRBV19 and TRBJ1-5): DGGITQSPKYLFRKEGQNVTLSCEQNLNHDAMYWYRQDPGQGLRLIYYSQIVNDFQKGDIAEGYSVSREKKESFPLTVTSAQKNPTAFYLCASSRTGASDQPQHFGDGTRLSIL.

V is TRBV20-1 and J is TRBJ2-7; 9 nucleotides align to TRBD2. The CDR3 is made up of 15 amino acids. Germline V gene data show CDR1 as DFQATT and CDR2 as SNEGSKA (reference sequence). The V segment lost 1 base and the J segment 2 bases; nucleotides outside the gene matches: 6. The CDR3 protein is CSARGPSGATYEQYF. For the CDR3, the DNA is TGCAGTGCTAGAGGGCCTAGCGGGGCCACCTACGAGCAGTACTTC.

This clonotype was seen only a few times. This chain joins TRBV27 and TRBJ2-5; TRBD1 aligns across 10 bases. The CDR3 loop spans 12 amino acids. Germline V gives CDR1 MNHEY, CDR2 SMNVEV (reference sequence). V trimming: 6 bases; J trimming: 12 bases; junction bases outside the gene matches: 7. The CDR3 DNA is TGTGCCAGCAGCTTGACAGGGGGCTGGGAGTACTTC. As protein: CASSLTGGWEYF.

This clonotype has a handful of counts. The genes are TRBV12-3 or TRBV12-4 and TRBJ1-1; D remains ambiguous. There are 15 residues in the CDR3. Trimming pared 6 bases from V and 1 base from J, leaving 15 bases between. CDR3 sequence reads: CASSLGLLSNTEAFF. In DNA, the CDR3 is TGTGCCAGCAGCCTCGGACTGCTATCGAACACTGAAGCTTTCTTT.

This clonotype was observed at least ten times. This rearrangement joins TRBV28 to TRBJ2-7; maybe TRBD2 (7 bases). V was shortened by 6 bases and J by 3 bases, with 18 bases between the two germline ends. Germline V lookup: CDR1 MDHEN, CDR2 SYDVKM. The CDR3 covers 15 residues. Here the CDR3 DNA reads TGTGCCAGCAGGGGGGGGCCGATGAGGTTCTACGAGCAGTACTTC. Protein sequence: CASRGGPMRFYEQYF.

In its sample, this clonotype was seen many times. This chain joins TRBV12-3 or TRBV12-4 and TRBJ1-1, with D perhaps matching TRBD1 (5 bases). The CDR3 sequence is 15 residues long. V was shortened by 7 bases and J by 0 bases, with 15 bases between the two germline ends. In DNA form, the CDR3 reads TGTGCCAGCAATCTAATGCAGGGACTGAACACTGAAGCTTTCTTT. It is translated as CASNLMQGLNTEAFF.

This clonotype showed up many times. This rearrangement joins TRBV28 to TRBJ1-1; 10 bases align to TRBD1. In germline, CDR1 is MDHEN, CDR2 SYDVKM. V was clipped by 4 bases and J by 4 bases; unmatched bases: 0. The CDR3 consists of 13 residues. CDR3: CASSWTGGTEAFF. DNA for the CDR3: TGTGCCAGCAGTTGGACAGGGGGCACTGAAGCTTTCTTT.

Ten or more counts support this clonotype. The gene calls are TRBV12-3 or TRBV12-4 and TRBJ2-5; 8 bases map to TRBD1. The V gene end was trimmed by 6 bases and the J gene end by 4 bases; junction bases not matched to a gene: 10. This CDR3 comprises 15 residues. The CDR3 region is CASSSGGGQGETQYF. In DNA, the CDR3 is TGTGCCAGCAGCTCAGGGGGCGGCCAGGGAGAGACCCAGTACTTC.

A few counts support this clonotype. The chain employs TRBV20-1 and TRBJ2-7; tentatively, D is TRBD2 (6 bases). The germline gives CDR1 DFQATT, CDR2 SNEGSKA (reference sequence). The V end was cut by 0 bases, the J end by 0 bases, with 12 bases between. The CDR3 sequence is 15 residues long. In DNA, the CDR3 is TGCAGTGCTAGAGAGGGGGGTCAGAGCTCCTACGAGCAGTACTTC. This gives the protein CSAREGGQSSYEQYF.